This T cell receptor (beta chain) derives from a study of CXCR3-negative and CXCR3-positive naive CD8 T cells. This CDR3 contains 17 residues. Germline-derived CDR1 and CDR2 are MDHEN and SYDVKM. 5' RACE that incorporated UMI labels was used to prepare the TRB cDNA libraries. TCRdb reanalyzed the 5' RACE reads and collapses them to one entry per CDR3 protein, without DNA. The sample data list tens of thousands of distinct CDR3 sequences. Study-level results: Compared with CXCR3-negative naive cells, CXCR3-positive naive cells showed more hydrophobic TRB CDR3s.

Concerning this clonotype: Its target is unknown.

Sequenced input: naive CXCR3+ CD8+ T cells from blood. Stated subset: CD45RO-CCR7+CD27+CD95- naive CD8+ T cells expressing CXCR3 (TNR3+). The rearrangement links TRBV28 to TRBJ2-1; TCRdb picks TRBD1, but there is no DNA to check that call. The receptor's source is a human donor in good health. Some clones in this sample may be carry-over from other donors' samples. The CDR3 sequence: CASRLDHRGHSYNEQFF.